This T cell receptor beta chain was profiled in a study of OX40 agonist ivuxolimab in advanced cancers. Study overall: Patients undergoing dose escalation presented with hepatocellular carcinoma, melanoma, renal cell or head and neck cancer. Study findings and constraints: CD4+ and CD8+ T cells in blood underwent clonal expansion by week 6 at 0.1 to 3.0 mg/kg. Antigen specificity of clonally expanded peripheral T cells was not established.

On this clone itself: Its antigen remains unidentified.

Patients had blood sampled at baseline and again on cycle 4 day 1 and cycle 7 day 1. Method: immunoSEQ multiplex PCR; TCRdb's copy keeps in-frame clones and lacks some. In the table there are roughly 86,000 clones, around 90% of which are singletons. This TCR derives from an adult with an advanced solid tumor such as melanoma, head and neck, liver or kidney cancer. Sequenced material: CD4+ or CD8+ T cells sorted from blood, taken in a trial of the OX40 agonist ivuxolimab.

This CDR3 is CAWTEVDTQYF. CDR3 DNA sequence: TGTGCCTGGACCGAGGTGGATACGCAGTATTTT. The chain couples TRBV30 to TRBJ2-3; D remains unclear. Trimming removed 4 bases from V and 6 bases from J, with 8 bases in between. The length of the CDR3 is 11 residues. The germline V gene encodes CDR1 GTSNPN and CDR2 SVGIG (reference sequence).